This T cell receptor (beta chain) was sequenced during a study of control samples from healthy donors and cancer patients. Germline V gives CDR1 LNHDA, CDR2 SQIVND (reference sequence). Unmatched junction bases numbered 9, after V lost 5 bases and J lost 4 bases. The CDR3 totals 16 residues. Repertoires were generated with immunoSEQ multiplex PCR, while TCRdb's copy carries only in-frame clones and drops some. Altogether 150,000 to 200,000 clones are present, about 93% being singletons, with the ten largest covering around 1.6%. The sample comprised blood. V is TRBV19 and J is TRBJ2-2, with TRBD1 identical over 8 bases. The TCR sequence derives from a man aged 18-30 years in good health. Here the CDR3 DNA reads TGTGCCAGTAGTTCCCGACAGGGGTTGGCCACCGGGGAGCTGTTTTTT. Protein product: CASSSRQGLATGELFF. Filled out from reference TRBV19 and TRBJ2-2, the complete variable domain reads DGGITQSPKYLFRKEGQNVTLSCEQNLNHDAMYWYRQDPGQGLRLIYYSQIVNDFQKGDIAEGYSVSREKKESFPLTVTSAQKNPTAFYLCASSSRQGLATGELFFGEGSRLTVL.